What follows are 24 T cell receptor beta chains derived from one specimen sequenced in a study of control samples from healthy donors and cancer patients. Assay: immunoSEQ multiplex PCR; the TCRdb copy retains only in-frame clones and omits some. Here the sample spans 100,000 to 120,000 clones, roughly four fifths being singletons. The sequenced sample was blood. Receptors originate from a man between 18 and 35 years old in good health.

This chain connects TRBV27 to TRBJ1-5; D is uncertain. This CDR3 comprises 13 residues. V was trimmed by 8 bases and J by 3 bases, leaving 11 bases between them. In germline, CDR1 is MNHEY, CDR2 SMNVEV (reference sequence). The CDR3 DNA is TGTGCCAGCCGCAGAGGGAACAATCAGCCCCAGCATTTT. Amino acids: CASRRGNNQPQHF.

This chain connects TRBV7-2 to TRBJ2-2; weak D call: TRBD2 (6 bases). CDR3 size: 16 residues. Germline-derived CDR1 and CDR2 are SGHTA and FQGNSA. V was cut by 2 bases and J by 4 bases, with 14 bases left in between. The CDR3 region is CASSLRLGPSTGELFF. As DNA, the CDR3 is TGTGCCAGCAGCTTAAGACTAGGGCCCTCCACCGGGGAGCTGTTTTTT.

The chain links TRBV7-8 to TRBJ2-5; tentative D call: TRBD2 (5 bases). The length of the CDR3 is 12 residues. Germline V gives CDR1 SGHVS, CDR2 FQNEAQ. V was shortened by 5 bases and J by 4 bases, with 8 bases between the two germline ends. The DNA of the CDR3 is TGTGCCAGCAGCCATGAGGGAGAGACCCAGTACTTC. It translates to CASSHEGETQYF.

This chain links TRBV9 with TRBJ2-2; D gene uncertain. The CDR3 length is 17 residues. Trimming took off 0 bases at V and 1 base at J, with 13 bases between the two ends. The germline V gene has CDR1 SGDLS and CDR2 YYNGEE. As DNA, the CDR3 is TGTGCCAGCAGCGTAGCTCTGGGTGCAGGGAACACCGGGGAGCTGTTTTTT. As protein: CASSVALGAGNTGELFF.

The gene calls are TRBV4-1 and TRBJ2-7, with D tentatively TRBD1 or TRBD2 (6 bases each). The CDR3 is made up of 16 amino acids. Germline lookup yields CDR1 MGHRA and CDR2 YSYEKL. V lost 0 bases and J 2 bases, leaving 14 bases between the germline ends. In DNA, the CDR3 is TGCGCCAGCAGCCAAGATATAGGGGGGAAGACCTACGAGCAGTACGTC. Translation: CASSQDIGGKTYEQYV.

This clone occurred a few times. The V and J genes are TRBV11-2 and TRBJ2-2, with TRBD2 as a possible D gene (7 bases). Germline CDR1 reads SGHAT; CDR2 reads FQNNGV. This CDR3 contains 15 residues. The V end was cut by 5 bases, the J end by 5 bases, with 15 bases between. CDR3 amino acids: CASSPLKGGTGELFF. CDR3 coding DNA: TGTGCCAGCAGCCCCCTCAAGGGGGGGACCGGGGAGCTGTTTTTT.

The CDR3 loop reads CASSATGWNEQYV. The CDR3 nucleotides read TGTGCCAGCAGCGCGACAGGGTGGAACGAGCAGTACGTC. The chain employs TRBV11-2 and TRBJ2-7, with 7 bases that match TRBD1. Trimming took 5 bases from V and 5 from J; bases not matched to a gene: 6. CDR1 is SGHAT and CDR2 is FQNNGV in the germline V gene. The CDR3 has 13 amino acids.

The CDR3 DNA follows: TGCAGCGTGGCCCCGGGACAGGTCTCCTACAATGAGCAGTTCTTC. Translating gives CSVAPGQVSYNEQFF. The chain couples TRBV29-1 to TRBJ2-1, with 8 bases lining up with TRBD1. V shed 6 bases, J shed 0 bases, and the junction held 7 bases outside the gene matches. The CDR3 loop spans 15 amino acids. CDR1 and CDR2 (germline): SQVTM, ANQGSEA.

This rearrangement joins TRBV7-9 to TRBJ1-4; D ambiguous. Trimming shortened V by 2 bases and J by 3 bases, and 7 bases separated the two germline ends. Germline V CDR1 and CDR2: SEHNR, FQNEAQ (reference sequence). The CDR3 is 14 residues long. CDR3 bases: TGTGCCAGCAGCTTAAGTGGTTCTAATGAAAAACTGTTTTTT. This encodes CASSLSGSNEKLFF.

The V and J genes are TRBV5-1 and TRBJ2-7, with D uncertain. V was pared by 0 bases and J by 1 base, with 11 bases between. CDR3 size: 15 residues. The germline gives CDR1 SGHRS, CDR2 YFSETQ. CDR3 sequence reads: CASSLAQETSYEQYF. The CDR3 region has the DNA TGCGCCAGCAGCTTGGCCCAGGAGACATCCTACGAGCAGTACTTC.

The genes are TRBV11-2 and TRBJ1-4, with D tentatively TRBD1 (5 bases). Germline V lookup: CDR1 SGHAT, CDR2 FQNNGV. The CDR3 has 15 residues. V shed 5 bases and J shed 4 bases, with 14 bases lying between them. CDR3 DNA sequence: TGTGCCAGCAGCCTCAACCGGGGCATTAATGAAAAACTGTTTTTT. Its protein is CASSLNRGINEKLFF.

A single count supports this clone. The chain has TRBV5-4 and TRBJ2-5; 11 nucleotides align to TRBD2. The J segment lost 1 base and the V segment lost 3 bases, leaving 8 bases of the junction unmatched. CDR1 and CDR2 (germline): SGHNT, YYREEE (reference sequence). The CDR3 runs to 17 residues. CDR3 in DNA: TGTGCCAGCAGCTCCTTCGGGACTAGCGGATTCCAAGAGACCCAGTACTTC. Encoded protein: CASSSFGTSGFQETQYF.

CDR3 loop: CASSVSGFSYNEQFF. DNA of the CDR3: TGTGCCAGCAGCGTATCAGGGTTCTCCTACAATGAGCAGTTCTTC. This chain connects TRBV9 to TRBJ2-1, with a weak D call TRBD1 (5 bases). The CDR3 loop spans 15 amino acids. The germline V gene has CDR1 SGDLS and CDR2 YYNGEE. V lost 1 base, J lost 0 bases, and 8 bases lay in between.

The chain couples TRBV11-2 to TRBJ2-7; perhaps TRBD2 as D (5 bases). CDR1 is SGHAT and CDR2 is FQNNGV in the germline V gene. Trimming stripped 5 bases from V and 4 bases from J, with 15 bases between. This CDR3 comprises 14 residues. The CDR3 DNA reads as TGTGCCAGCAGCCTACTTGGGAGTTATTACGAGCAGTACGTC. As protein: CASSLLGSYYEQYV.

Only a few counts were recorded for this clone. The sample holds other DNA sequences that translate to the same CDR3. The chain is built from TRBV11-2 and TRBJ2-1, with D perhaps matching TRBD2 (5 bases). Germline CDR1 and CDR2: SGHAT and FQNNGV. Trimming removed 0 bases at V and 10 bases at J, with 7 bases between. This CDR3 spans 12 amino acids. The CDR3 coding sequence is TGTGCCAGCAGCTTAGACCGGGGAGAGCAGTTCTTC. Translation gives CASSLDRGEQFF. The variable domain in full, with the rest retrieved from reference TRBV11-2 and TRBJ2-1, is EAGVAQSPRYKIIEKRQSVAFWCNPISGHATLYWYQQILGQGPKLLIQFQNNGVVDDSQLPKDRFSAERLKGVDSTLKIQPAKLEDSAVYLCASSLDRGEQFFGPGTRLTVL.

The J gene is TRBJ1-2, the V gene TRBV18; unclear D gene. Germline CDR1 reads KGHSH; CDR2 reads LQKENI. The CDR3 consists of 14 residues. Trimming removed 4 bases at V and 2 bases at J, with 11 bases between. The CDR3 loop reads CASSLFTGNYGYTF. The CDR3 DNA reads TGTGCCAGCTCACTTTTCACGGGGAACTATGGCTACACCTTC. Using reference TRBV18 and TRBJ1-2 for the parts outside the CDR3, the full variable domain is NAGVMQNPRHLVRRRGQEARLRCSPMKGHSHVYWYRQLPEEGLKFMVYLQKENIIDESGMPKERFSAEFPKEGPSILRIQQVVRGDSAAYFCASSLFTGNYGYTFGSGTRLTVV.

The count of this clone is one. The chain uses TRBV19 and TRBJ1-1; D is unclear. The CDR3 is made up of 13 amino acids. V was shortened by 3 bases and J by 4 bases, with 9 bases between the two germline ends. The germline gives CDR1 LNHDA, CDR2 SQIVND (reference sequence). CDR3 nucleotides: TGTGCCAGTAGTATGTCTCGGACCACTGAAGCTTTCTTT. This gives the protein CASSMSRTTEAFF.

V usage is TRBV10-3 and J usage is TRBJ1-5; no reliable D call. V gave up 10 bases and J gave up 0 bases, with 13 bases separating them. Germline CDR1 reads ENHRY; CDR2 reads SYGVKD. The CDR3 is made up of 14 amino acids. The chain's CDR3 is CATRHHYSNQPQHF. CDR3 bases: TGTGCCACGCGACACCATTATAGCAATCAGCCCCAGCATTTT.

The chain links TRBV29-1 to TRBJ1-1; weak D call: TRBD1 (5 bases). Germline V CDR1 and CDR2: SQVTM, ANQGSEA. CDR3 size: 14 residues. The V end was cut by 4 bases, the J end by 2 bases, with 14 bases between. CDR3 sequence: CSVVGPGGNTEAFF. The CDR3 DNA reads as TGCAGCGTTGTGGGGCCCGGGGGTAACACTGAAGCTTTCTTT.

This clone was recorded only once. This sequence joins TRBV6-5 and TRBJ2-7; D not certain. The germline gives CDR1 MNHEY, CDR2 SVGAGI. The CDR3 contains 14 residues. V was shortened by 6 bases and J by 5 bases, with 17 bases between the two germline ends. For the CDR3, the DNA is TGTGCCAGCAGACACCTCCCAAACAGTGACGAGCAGTACTTC. Protein product: CASRHLPNSDEQYF.

V and J are TRBV5-1 and TRBJ2-6; no clear D. Germline CDR1 SGHRS, CDR2 YFSETQ. The CDR3 sequence is 19 residues long. V dropped 0 bases and J dropped 0 bases, with 16 bases sitting between them. The CDR3 protein is CASSLASQSYISGANVLTF. For the CDR3, the DNA is TGCGCCAGCAGCTTGGCCAGTCAGTCCTACATCTCTGGGGCCAACGTCCTGACTTTC.

The genes are TRBV5-5 and TRBJ1-2; 10 bases map to TRBD1. V shed 0 bases, J shed 5 bases, and the junction held 4 bases outside the gene matches. The CDR3 consists of 15 residues. Germline V gives CDR1 SGHKS, CDR2 YYEKEE (reference sequence). CDR3 sequence (DNA): TGTGCCAGCAGCTTGGGGGGACAGGGGCCTTATGGCTACACCTTC. It is translated as CASSLGGQGPYGYTF.

The chain recombines TRBV5-4 with TRBJ2-3; D is unclear. In germline, CDR1 is SGHNT, CDR2 YYREEE (reference sequence). The V end lost 0 bases, the J end lost 1 base, and 12 bases lay between the germline ends. This CDR3 comprises 16 residues. The DNA of the CDR3 is TGTGCCAGCAGCTTGGACCCCGGGCCGGGCACAGATACGCAGTATTTT. It is translated as CASSLDPGPGTDTQYF. Using reference TRBV5-4 and TRBJ2-3 for the parts outside the CDR3, the full variable domain is ETGVTQSPTHLIKTRGQQVTLRCSSQSGHNTVSWYQQALGQGPQFIFQYYREEENGRGNFPPRFSGLQFPNYSSELNVNALELDDSALYLCASSLDPGPGTDTQYFGPGTRLTVL.

The rearrangement links TRBV7-9 to TRBJ2-2; D may correspond to TRBD1 or TRBD2 (5 bases each). The germline CDR1 and CDR2 sequences are SEHNR and FQNEAQ (reference sequence). This CDR3 spans 15 amino acids. The germline V and J ends were trimmed by 1 base and 9 bases, with 15 bases remaining between them. The CDR3 spells CASSLVPGDHRELFF. CDR3 bases: TGTGCCAGCAGCTTAGTTCCCGGGGACCATCGGGAGCTGTTTTTT.